The 15 T cell receptor beta chains reported below all come from one sample, sequenced in a study of CD8 T cells in ankylosing spondylitis. Each CDR3 protein gets one entry after TCRdb re-called the 5' RACE reads with MiXCR. The table has tens of thousands of distinct CDR3 sequences, about 10% seen once; the top ten hold around 1.4%. Sequencing input: blood, either unsorted or a sorted T cell fraction (not recorded which). These receptors all stem from a male donor with ankylosing spondylitis or in good health (not recorded which).

The sample holds many counts of this clonotype. The chain recombines TRBV28 with TRBJ2-7, with TRBD1 matching over 11 bases. The CDR3 sequence is 16 residues long. The V gene end was trimmed by 3 bases and the J gene end by 4 bases; junction bases not matched to a gene: 8. Per the germline V gene, CDR1 is MDHEN and CDR2 is SYDVKM. The CDR3 DNA reads as TGTGCCAGCAGTTTCCCGGACAGGGGGCGTTTGTACGAGCAGTACTTC. Its translation: CASSFPDRGRLYEQYF. Full variable domain (remainder filled in from reference TRBV28 and TRBJ2-7): DVKVTQSSRYLVKRTGEKVFLECVQDMDHENMFWYRQDPGLGLRLIYFSYDVKMKEKGDIPEGYSVSREKKERFSLILESASTNQTSMYLCASSFPDRGRLYEQYFGPGTRLTVT.

This clonotype was picked up many times. In DNA, the CDR3 is TGTGCCACCAGCAGAGATCGGGCAGGGAGGAATGAGCAGTTCTTC. It codes for CATSRDRAGRNEQFF. The rearrangement joins TRBV15 to TRBJ2-1; the D gene is possibly TRBD2 (6 bases). Trimming cost V 0 bases and J 7 bases, with 13 bases left between them. The CDR3 extends over 15 amino acids. Germline V gives CDR1 LNHNV, CDR2 YYDKDF (reference sequence).

A word on this clonotype: This sequence may be a read error, since a much larger clone differs from it by one base. No conserved phenylalanine or tryptophan is present at the end of the CDR3, so a read error is the likely explanation. The J gene is TRBJ2-5, the V gene TRBV3-1; D gene ambiguous. Germline CDR1 LGHDT, CDR2 YNNKEL (reference sequence). V was trimmed by 3 bases and J by 1 base, leaving 9 bases between them. The CDR3 has 14 amino acids. CDR3 sequence (DNA): TGTGCCAGCAGCCACAACAGCGTCCAAGAGACCCAGTACCTC. Its protein is CASSHNSVQETQYL.

This clonotype occurred many times. The chain combines TRBV5-1 with TRBJ1-1, with D perhaps matching TRBD1 (6 bases). With 5 bases removed from V and 1 base from J, the gap between germline ends came to 21 bases. This CDR3 comprises 17 residues. Germline V gene lookup returns CDR1 SGHRS and CDR2 YFSETQ. CDR3 loop: CASSQAGAPFENTEAFF. CDR3 sequence (DNA): TGCGCCAGCAGTCAGGCAGGGGCCCCCTTCGAGAACACTGAAGCTTTCTTT.

The rearrangement uses TRBV3-1 and TRBJ1-2, with TRBD1 as a possible D gene (6 bases). The germline V gene encodes CDR1 LGHDT and CDR2 YNNKEL (reference sequence). This CDR3 region has 13 residues. The ends were cut back, 4 bases at V and 8 bases at J, with 14 bases in the middle. The CDR3 region is CASSLWGRGGYTF. CDR3 sequence (DNA): TGTGCCAGCAGCCTATGGGGCAGGGGCGGCTACACCTTC.

This clonotype was detected only a few times. The chain employs TRBV7-2 and TRBJ2-7; perhaps D is TRBD1 or TRBD2 (5 bases each). Germline V CDR1 and CDR2: SGHTA, FQGNSA. The CDR3 contains 13 residues. Trimming took off 8 bases at V and 0 bases at J, with 11 bases between the two ends. CDR3 region: CASWSGTSYEQYF. The CDR3 DNA follows: TGTGCCAGCTGGTCAGGGACCTCCTACGAGCAGTACTTC.

CDR3 region: CASSGTGRYEQYF. As DNA, the CDR3 is TGTGCCAGCAGCGGGACAGGTCGCTACGAGCAGTACTTC. The chain combines TRBV28 with TRBJ2-7; 8 bases line up with TRBD1. Unmatched junction bases numbered 4, after V lost 6 bases and J lost 3 bases. Germline loops: CDR1 MDHEN, CDR2 SYDVKM. The CDR3 consists of 13 residues.

The chain uses TRBV30 and TRBJ2-5; D possibly uses TRBD1 or TRBD2 (5 bases each). V lost 0 bases and J lost 5, with 10 bases in between. Germline assignment: CDR1 GTSNPN and CDR2 SVGIG (reference sequence). The CDR3 spans 13 residues. CDR3 loop: CAWSVPGSETQYF. The CDR3 nucleotides read TGTGCCTGGAGTGTACCAGGGAGCGAGACCCAGTACTTC.

In this sample, this clonotype turned up many times. The chain links TRBV5-1 to TRBJ2-7; a weak D match, TRBD1 (6 bases). The ends were cut back, 6 bases at V and 0 bases at J, with 13 bases in the middle. Germline V lookup: CDR1 SGHRS, CDR2 YFSETQ. The CDR3 spans 14 residues. The chain's CDR3 is CASKLTGNSYEQYF. The CDR3 DNA sequence: TGCGCCAGCAAACTCACAGGGAACTCCTACGAGCAGTACTTC.

The gene calls are TRBV7-8 and TRBJ2-7, with 9 bases fitting TRBD1. Germline CDR1 is SGHVS and CDR2 is FQNEAQ. J gave up 2 bases and V 6 bases, and 5 bases lay outside the gene matches. The CDR3 is 14 residues long. CDR3 region: CASRRTGGPYEQYF. The CDR3 region has the DNA TGTGCCAGCAGGAGAACAGGGGGCCCCTACGAGCAGTACTTC.

This clonotype appeared many times. The chain couples TRBV15 to TRBJ1-2; D is undetermined. The V end was cut by 4 bases, the J end by 0 bases, with 6 bases between. Germline CDR1 is LNHNV and CDR2 is YYDKDF (reference sequence). This CDR3 is built from 13 residues. The CDR3 region is CATSTTPNYGYTF. The CDR3 nucleotides are TGTGCCACCAGCACCACCCCTAACTATGGCTACACCTTC.

This clonotype was found many times. V usage is TRBV25-1 and J usage is TRBJ1-6; D gene unclear. Germline-derived CDR1 and CDR2 are MGHDK and SYGVNS. V shed 1 base and J shed 7 bases, with 5 bases lying between them. The CDR3 runs 13 residues. The CDR3 coding sequence is TGTGCCAGCAGTGAATTAACCAATTCACCCCTCCACTTT. It yields the protein CASSELTNSPLHF.

A remark on this clonotype: Since a much larger clone is just one base distant, this may be a read error. The chain joins TRBV2 to TRBJ2-5; TRBD2 aligns across 8 bases. The CDR3 spans 14 residues. Germline lookup yields CDR1 SNHLY and CDR2 FYNNEI. The CDR3 loop is CTSSPGLGLETQYF. The CDR3 bases are TGTACCAGCAGTCCGGGACTAGGGTTGGAGACCCAGTACTTC.

The genes are TRBV28 and TRBJ1-2, with D tentatively TRBD1 (6 bases). Germline V gene data show CDR1 as MDHEN and CDR2 as SYDVKM. The CDR3 length is 13 residues. Trimming pared 6 bases from V and 6 bases from J, leaving 14 bases between. The DNA of the CDR3 is TGTGCCAGCAGCCTACAGGGACGGCATGGCTACACCTTC. Translation: CASSLQGRHGYTF.

This clonotype was recorded a few times. J is TRBJ2-7 and V is TRBV11-2; D remains ambiguous. Germline lookup yields CDR1 SGHAT and CDR2 FQNNGV. Trimming left V 4 bases short and J 0 bases short, with 16 bases between. The CDR3 covers 16 residues. The CDR3 loop is CASSSVGRQSSYEQYF. CDR3 sequence (DNA): TGTGCCAGCAGCTCAGTGGGCAGGCAAAGCTCCTACGAGCAGTACTTC.